A few counts support the clone carrying this T cell receptor (beta chain). What it binds is not known. The data were taken from a study of identical twins. Points from the study as a whole: Fewer insertions marked abundant cord blood beta clonotypes; young adult naive trended weakly, memory not at all.

TCRdb processed the 5' RACE reads anew with MiXCR; each CDR3 protein has one entry. The sample lists 520,000 or so distinct CDR3 sequences, 20% to 25% occurring once. This CDR3 spans 16 amino acids. V was clipped by 1 base and J by 4 bases, with 16 bases between them. Looked up from germline, CDR1 is DFQATT and CDR2 is SNEGSKA (reference sequence). Healthy Caucasians alone served as donors. Another study also made use of these data, one on T cells expressing NK-cell markers. From that report: There remained a lack of clarity about HCMV specificity of expanded NKG2C+ T cell clones.

The gene calls are TRBV20-1 and TRBJ2-2; possible D gene TRBD2, 6 bases. This receptor was taken from a woman under 30 in good health. Sequencing was performed on CD4+ T cells sorted from blood. The DNA of the CDR3 is TGCAGTGCTAGAGCCACTCCGGGAGCCGGCACCGGGGAGCTGTTTTTT. Translating gives CSARATPGAGTGELFF.